This T cell receptor beta chain emerged from a study of siplizumab effects on memory and regulatory T cells. The junction had 10 bases not matched to a gene; V was cut back by 0 bases and J by 0 bases. The CDR3 length is 20 residues. Germline lookup yields CDR1 SGHAT and CDR2 FQNNGV. Assay: immunoSEQ multiplex PCR; the TCRdb copy retains only in-frame clones and omits some. The sample includes some 96,000 clones, about 94% seen only once; the top ten take approximately 1.3%. This receptor was identified in a human donor in good health. V usage is TRBV11-2 and J usage is TRBJ2-6; TRBD2 agrees at 8 bases. Input material: non-Treg CD4+ T cells sorted from blood. For the CDR3, the DNA is TGTGCCAGCAGCTTAGACCCTCGACGGGGGGGATTCTCTGGGGCCAACGTCCTGACTTTC. It encodes CASSLDPRRGGFSGANVLTF. The full variable domain, with the rest looked up from reference TRBV11-2 and TRBJ2-6, is EAGVAQSPRYKIIEKRQSVAFWCNPISGHATLYWYQQILGQGPKLLIQFQNNGVVDDSQLPKDRFSAERLKGVDSTLKIQPAKLEDSAVYLCASSLDPRRGGFSGANVLTFGAGSRLTVL.